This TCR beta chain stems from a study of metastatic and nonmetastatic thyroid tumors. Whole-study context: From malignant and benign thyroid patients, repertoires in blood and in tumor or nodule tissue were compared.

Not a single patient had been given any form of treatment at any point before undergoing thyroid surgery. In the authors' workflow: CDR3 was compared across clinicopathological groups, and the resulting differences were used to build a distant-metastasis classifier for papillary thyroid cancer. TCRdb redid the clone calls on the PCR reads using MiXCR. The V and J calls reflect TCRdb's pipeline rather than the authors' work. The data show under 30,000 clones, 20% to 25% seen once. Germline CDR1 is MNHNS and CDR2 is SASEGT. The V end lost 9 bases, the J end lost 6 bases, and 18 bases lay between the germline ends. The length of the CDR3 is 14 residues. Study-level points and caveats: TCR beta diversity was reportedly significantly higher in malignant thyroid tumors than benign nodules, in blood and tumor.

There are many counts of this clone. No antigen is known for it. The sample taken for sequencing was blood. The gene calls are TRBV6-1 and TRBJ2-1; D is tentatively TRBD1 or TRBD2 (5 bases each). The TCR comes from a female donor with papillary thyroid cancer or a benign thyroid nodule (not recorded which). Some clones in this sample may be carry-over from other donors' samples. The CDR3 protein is CASMGRAQRNEQFF. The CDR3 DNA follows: TGTGCCAGTATGGGACGCGCCCAACGCAATGAGCAGTTCTTC.